The clone carrying this TCR beta chain was observed at least ten times. Sequence at one end of the junction differs from germline and may be a read error. This sample stems from a study of early T cells in non-severe SARS-CoV-2 infection. The CDR3 runs to 15 residues. Germline V gene data show CDR1 as MNHEY and CDR2 as SVGEGT. A single record per CDR3 protein comes from TCRdb applying MiXCR to the 5' RACE reads. The sample has approximately 70,000 distinct CDR3 sequences, roughly 4.9% seen once; the top ten hold approximately 3.6%. This clonotype was sampled from an adult who was a healthcare worker with PCR-confirmed SARS-CoV-2 infection or an uninfected control (not recorded which). The donor label of this sample is uncertain. The chain has TRBV6-2 or TRBV6-3 and TRBJ2-7; either TRBD1 or TRBD2 may fit D (5 bases each). The sequencing here drew on whole blood, taken at baseline. The CDR3 DNA reads TGCGCCAGCAGTTACTCGGGGCAGAGGACCTACGAGCAGTACTTC. Amino acid sequence: CASSYSGQRTYEQYF.